This entry describes one T cell receptor (beta chain). Antigen unknown. Library construction for TCR beta used iRepertoire HTBI primers and Arm-PCR of CDR3 regions. TCRdb processed the multiplex PCR reads anew with MiXCR; each CDR3 protein has one entry. The profile shows under 450,000 distinct CDR3 sequences, 20% to 25% of them singletons. This entry belongs to a study of regulatory T cells in long-lasting Graves disease. About the study: Positive TSH receptor antibodies alongside over 5 years of antithyroid drugs were what marked Graves' disease as persistent. Study-wide results and caveats: TCR diversity was lower in persistent than newly diagnosed Graves' disease.

The CDR3 contains 13 residues. Trimming shortened V by 0 bases and J by 8 bases, and 10 bases separated the two germline ends. Per germline, CDR1 LGHNA and CDR2 YNFKEQ. Time point here: persistent/refractory GD, antithyroid drugs over 5 years with positive TRAb. Making the TCR library involved RNA that had been extracted from PBMCs. V gene TRBV4-2 combines with J gene TRBJ1-2, with D possibly TRBD1 on 5 matching bases. Specimen: peripheral blood mononuclear cells (PBMCs), collected when the disease was refractory, from a patient treated with antithyroid drugs. The sequence derives from a female donor with Graves disease. Here the CDR3 DNA reads TGTGCCAGCAGCCAAGATATGGGGGAGGGCTACACCTTC. Translated, it gives CASSQDMGEGYTF.